The TCR beta chain under discussion was sequenced for a study of post-analysis software for immune sequencing data. Background on the study: Patients had relapsing-remitting, secondary progressive or progressive-relapsing multiple sclerosis; some lacked subtype.

This clonotype was recorded a few times. Antigen specificity is unknown. Points from the study as a whole: People with multiple sclerosis had a significantly lower normalized Chao1 diversity than controls did. Those samples that were prepared in the same batch co-clustered strongly by F measure. Higher frequency in patients than in controls was seen for roughly five TRBV segments, with TRBV5-6, TRBV5-1 and TRBV20-1 among them.

Carried by the TCR beta cDNA libraries were unique molecular identifiers. The source material, roughly 0.9 to 11 million T cells, gave rise to roughly 0.5 million cDNA molecules. A single record per CDR3 protein comes from TCRdb applying MiXCR to the PCR reads. The repertoire consists of about 770,000 distinct CDR3 sequences, with 46% occurring once and the leading ten covering roughly 5%. The CDR3 spans 14 residues. Germline V gene lookup returns CDR1 SQVTM and CDR2 ANQGSEA. The rearrangement joins TRBV29-1 to TRBJ2-4; 10 nucleotides agree with TRBD1. TRBJ2-7 matches the DNA end more closely, so the J call is doubtful. The sequence derives from a girl aged 5-17 years with multiple sclerosis. Sequencing used blood. This chain's CDR3 is CSVEDTGQGYEQYF. The CDR3, as DNA: TGCAGCGTTGAAGATACGGGACAGGGGTACGAGCAGTACTTC.